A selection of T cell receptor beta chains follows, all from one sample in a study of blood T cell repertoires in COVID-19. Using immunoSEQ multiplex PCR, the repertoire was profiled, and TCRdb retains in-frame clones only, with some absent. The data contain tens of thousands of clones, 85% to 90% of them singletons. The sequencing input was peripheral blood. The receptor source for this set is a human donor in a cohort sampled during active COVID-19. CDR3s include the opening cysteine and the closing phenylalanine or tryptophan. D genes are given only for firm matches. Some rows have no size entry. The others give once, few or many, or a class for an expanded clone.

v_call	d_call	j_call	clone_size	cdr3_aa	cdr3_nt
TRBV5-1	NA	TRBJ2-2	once	CASSLEVVYGFGELFF	TGCGCCAGCAGCTTGGAAGTAGTTTACGGGTTCGGGGAGCTGTTTTTT
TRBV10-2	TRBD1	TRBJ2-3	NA	CASIEGQGHTDTQYF	TGCGCCAGCATTGAGGGACAGGGGCACACAGATACGCAGTATTTT
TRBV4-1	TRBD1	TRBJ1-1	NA	CASSRSTGLLGMNTEAFF	TGCGCCAGCAGCCGCTCGACAGGGCTCTTAGGGATGAACACTGAAGCTTTCTTT
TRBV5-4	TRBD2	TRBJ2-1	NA	CASSSLIAGGSYNEQFF	TGTGCCAGCAGCTCACTTATAGCGGGAGGGTCCTACAATGAGCAGTTCTTC
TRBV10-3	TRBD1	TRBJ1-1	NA	CAISKDRMNTEAFF	TGTGCCATCAGTAAGGACAGGATGAACACTGAAGCTTTCTTT
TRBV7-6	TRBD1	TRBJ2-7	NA	CASSLTGADEQYF	TGTGCCAGCAGCTTAACAGGGGCGGACGAGCAGTACTTC
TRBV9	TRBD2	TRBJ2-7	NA	CASSVPREGQFEQYF	TGTGCCAGCAGCGTACCCCGGGAGGGCCAATTCGAGCAGTACTTC
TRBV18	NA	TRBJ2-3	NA	CASSPPQADTQYF	TGTGCCAGCTCACCACCTCAGGCAGATACGCAGTATTTT
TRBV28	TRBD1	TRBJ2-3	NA	CASSQTLRDSAQYF	TGTGCCAGCAGCCAAACACTCCGGGACAGCGCGCAGTATTTT
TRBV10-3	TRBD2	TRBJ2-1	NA	CAISESGGRAYNEQFF	TGTGCCATCAGTGAGTCAGGCGGGAGAGCCTACAATGAGCAGTTCTTC
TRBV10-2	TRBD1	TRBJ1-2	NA	CASFATGGSYGYTF	TGCGCCAGCTTTGCGACAGGGGGAAGTTATGGCTACACCTTC
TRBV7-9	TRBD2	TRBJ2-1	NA	CASSLGTSGRLNEQFF	TGTGCCAGCAGCTTAGGGACTAGCGGGAGGTTAAATGAGCAGTTCTTC
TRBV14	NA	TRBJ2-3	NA	CASAGLGGKTDTQYF	TGTGCCAGCGCCGGCCTGGGCGGGAAGACAGATACGCAGTATTTT
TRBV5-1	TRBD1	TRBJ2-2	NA	CASSTDRGVPGELFF	TGCGCCAGCAGCACGGACAGGGGGGTGCCCGGGGAGCTGTTTTTT
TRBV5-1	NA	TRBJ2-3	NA	CASSLGTGGSDTQYF	TGCGCCAGCAGCCTAGGGACTGGAGGGTCGGATACGCAGTATTTT
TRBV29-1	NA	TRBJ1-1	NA	CSAALGGVNTEAFF	TGCAGCGCGGCCTTGGGGGGGGTGAACACTGAAGCTTTCTTT
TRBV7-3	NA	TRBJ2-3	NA	CASSSLALATDTQYF	TGTGCCAGCAGCTCTTTAGCCCTCGCCACAGATACGCAGTATTTT
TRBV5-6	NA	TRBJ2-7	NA	CASSFGGRAYEQYF	TGTGCCAGCAGCTTTGGAGGGAGAGCCTACGAGCAGTACTTC
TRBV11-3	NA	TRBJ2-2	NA	CASSPGQANTGELFF	TGTGCCAGCAGCCCGGGACAAGCAAACACCGGGGAGCTGTTTTTT
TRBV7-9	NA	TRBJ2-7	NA	CASRQGQREQYF	TGTGCCAGCAGGCAAGGACAGCGCGAGCAGTACTTC
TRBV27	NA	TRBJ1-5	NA	CASSLFSGISNQPQHF	TGTGCCAGCAGTTTATTTTCCGGGATTAGCAATCAGCCCCAGCATTTT
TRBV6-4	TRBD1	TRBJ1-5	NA	CASSDSTGGNQPQHF	TGTGCCAGCAGTGACTCGACAGGGGGCAATCAGCCCCAGCATTTT
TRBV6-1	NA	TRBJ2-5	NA	CASSETYGGLLKKETQYF	TGTGCCAGCAGTGAAACATATGGAGGTCTACTCAAGAAAGAGACCCAGTACTTC
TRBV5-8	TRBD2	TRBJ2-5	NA	CASSLGLAETEYF	TGTGCCAGCAGCTTGGGCCTAGCGGAGACCGAGTACTTC
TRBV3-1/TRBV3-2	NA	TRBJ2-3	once	CASSPDRLGTDTQYF	TGTGCCAGCAGCCCGGATCGACTTGGCACAGATACGCAGTATTTT
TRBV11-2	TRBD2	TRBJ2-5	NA	CASSLGGTSGKETQYF	TGTGCCAGCAGCTTAGGTGGGACTAGCGGGAAAGAGACCCAGTACTTC
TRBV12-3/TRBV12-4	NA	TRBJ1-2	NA	CASSNYGYTF	TGTGCATCCTCTAACTATGGCTACACCTTC
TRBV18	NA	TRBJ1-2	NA	CASSPIEVYGYTF	TGTGCCAGCTCACCCATAGAGGTCTATGGCTACACCTTC
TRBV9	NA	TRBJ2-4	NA	CASSANLEAKNIQYF	TGTGCCAGCAGCGCCAATCTAGAGGCCAAAAACATTCAGTACTTC
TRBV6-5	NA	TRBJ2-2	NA	CASSYGYTGELFF	TGTGCCAGCAGTTACGGCTACACCGGGGAGCTGTTTTTT
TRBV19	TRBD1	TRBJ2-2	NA	CASRTGGGSGELFF	TGTGCCAGTCGGACAGGGGGAGGTTCCGGGGAGCTGTTTTTT
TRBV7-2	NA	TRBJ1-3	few	CASSLAQAYSGNTIYF	TGTGCCAGCAGCTTAGCACAGGCTTACTCTGGAAACACCATATATTTT
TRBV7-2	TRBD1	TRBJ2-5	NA	CASSFKTGEETQYF	TGTGCCAGCAGCTTCAAGACAGGGGAAGAGACCCAGTACTTC
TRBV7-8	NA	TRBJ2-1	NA	CASSFFRVSSSYNEQFF	TGTGCCAGCAGCTTCTTCCGGGTGTCAAGCTCCTACAATGAGCAGTTCTTC
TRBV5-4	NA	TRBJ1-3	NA	CASSWSSDGNTIYF	TGTGCCAGCAGCTGGAGTTCTGACGGAAACACCATATATTTT
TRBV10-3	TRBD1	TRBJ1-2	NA	CAISESGQVYGYTF	TGTGCCATCAGTGAGTCGGGACAGGTATATGGCTACACCTTC
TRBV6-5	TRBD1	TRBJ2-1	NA	CASSKDRVEQFF	TGTGCCAGCAGTAAGGACAGGGTTGAGCAGTTCTTC
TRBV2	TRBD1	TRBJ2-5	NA	CASSFDRGHQETQYF	TGTGCCAGCAGCTTCGACAGGGGCCACCAAGAGACCCAGTACTTC
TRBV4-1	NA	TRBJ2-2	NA	CASSQGGWGVDAGELFF	TGCGCCAGCAGCCAAGGTGGATGGGGGGTGGACGCCGGGGAGCTGTTTTTT
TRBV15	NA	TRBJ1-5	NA	CATSRDRGGYSNQPQHF	TGTGCCACCAGCAGAGATAGGGGGGGGTATAGCAATCAGCCCCAGCATTTT
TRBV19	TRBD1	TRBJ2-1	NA	CASSPDRGPSFPNEQFF	TGTGCCAGTAGTCCCGACAGGGGGCCCTCATTCCCCAATGAGCAGTTCTTC
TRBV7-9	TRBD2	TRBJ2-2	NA	CASSLGLANAGELFF	TGTGCCAGCAGCTTGGGACTAGCGAACGCCGGGGAGCTGTTTTTT
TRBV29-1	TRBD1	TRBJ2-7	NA	CSAGTVDSYEQYF	TGCAGCGCAGGGACAGTTGACTCCTACGAGCAGTACTTC
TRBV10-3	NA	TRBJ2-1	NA	CAISKGESYNEQFF	TGTGCCATCAGTAAAGGAGAATCCTACAATGAGCAGTTCTTC
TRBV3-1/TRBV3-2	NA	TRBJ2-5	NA	CASSQYSETQYF	TGTGCCAGCAGCCAATACTCAGAGACCCAGTACTTC
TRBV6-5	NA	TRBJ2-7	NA	CASKADNNYEQYF	TGTGCCAGCAAGGCGGATAACAACTACGAGCAGTACTTC
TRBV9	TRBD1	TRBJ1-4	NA	CASSVEQGSEKLFF	TGTGCCAGCAGCGTAGAACAGGGGAGTGAAAAACTGTTTTTT
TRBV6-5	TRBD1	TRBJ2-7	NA	CASRSGTGGEQYF	TGTGCCAGCAGATCCGGGACAGGGGGTGAGCAGTACTTC
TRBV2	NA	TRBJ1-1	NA	CASSSDMNTEAFF	TGTGCCAGCAGTTCAGATATGAACACTGAAGCTTTCTTT
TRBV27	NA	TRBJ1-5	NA	CASSQGWGGFWPQHF	TGTGCCAGCAGCCAAGGTTGGGGAGGGTTTTGGCCCCAGCATTTT
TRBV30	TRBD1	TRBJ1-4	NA	CAWTPPGQGGEKLFF	TGTGCCTGGACTCCGCCGGGACAGGGTGGGGAAAAACTGTTTTTT
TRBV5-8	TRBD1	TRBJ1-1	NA	CASSLEQGAFQVTEAFF	TGTGCCAGCAGCTTAGAACAGGGGGCGTTCCAGGTCACTGAAGCTTTCTTT
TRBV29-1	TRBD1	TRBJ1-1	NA	CSATGYTEAFF	TGCAGCGCGACAGGGTACACTGAAGCTTTCTTT
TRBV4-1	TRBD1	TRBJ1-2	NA	CASSQETGVYGYTF	TGCGCCAGCAGCCAAGAAACAGGGGTATATGGCTACACCTTC
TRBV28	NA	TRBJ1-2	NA	CASSLLRENYGYTF	TGTGCCAGCAGTTTATTAAGAGAGAACTATGGCTACACCTTC